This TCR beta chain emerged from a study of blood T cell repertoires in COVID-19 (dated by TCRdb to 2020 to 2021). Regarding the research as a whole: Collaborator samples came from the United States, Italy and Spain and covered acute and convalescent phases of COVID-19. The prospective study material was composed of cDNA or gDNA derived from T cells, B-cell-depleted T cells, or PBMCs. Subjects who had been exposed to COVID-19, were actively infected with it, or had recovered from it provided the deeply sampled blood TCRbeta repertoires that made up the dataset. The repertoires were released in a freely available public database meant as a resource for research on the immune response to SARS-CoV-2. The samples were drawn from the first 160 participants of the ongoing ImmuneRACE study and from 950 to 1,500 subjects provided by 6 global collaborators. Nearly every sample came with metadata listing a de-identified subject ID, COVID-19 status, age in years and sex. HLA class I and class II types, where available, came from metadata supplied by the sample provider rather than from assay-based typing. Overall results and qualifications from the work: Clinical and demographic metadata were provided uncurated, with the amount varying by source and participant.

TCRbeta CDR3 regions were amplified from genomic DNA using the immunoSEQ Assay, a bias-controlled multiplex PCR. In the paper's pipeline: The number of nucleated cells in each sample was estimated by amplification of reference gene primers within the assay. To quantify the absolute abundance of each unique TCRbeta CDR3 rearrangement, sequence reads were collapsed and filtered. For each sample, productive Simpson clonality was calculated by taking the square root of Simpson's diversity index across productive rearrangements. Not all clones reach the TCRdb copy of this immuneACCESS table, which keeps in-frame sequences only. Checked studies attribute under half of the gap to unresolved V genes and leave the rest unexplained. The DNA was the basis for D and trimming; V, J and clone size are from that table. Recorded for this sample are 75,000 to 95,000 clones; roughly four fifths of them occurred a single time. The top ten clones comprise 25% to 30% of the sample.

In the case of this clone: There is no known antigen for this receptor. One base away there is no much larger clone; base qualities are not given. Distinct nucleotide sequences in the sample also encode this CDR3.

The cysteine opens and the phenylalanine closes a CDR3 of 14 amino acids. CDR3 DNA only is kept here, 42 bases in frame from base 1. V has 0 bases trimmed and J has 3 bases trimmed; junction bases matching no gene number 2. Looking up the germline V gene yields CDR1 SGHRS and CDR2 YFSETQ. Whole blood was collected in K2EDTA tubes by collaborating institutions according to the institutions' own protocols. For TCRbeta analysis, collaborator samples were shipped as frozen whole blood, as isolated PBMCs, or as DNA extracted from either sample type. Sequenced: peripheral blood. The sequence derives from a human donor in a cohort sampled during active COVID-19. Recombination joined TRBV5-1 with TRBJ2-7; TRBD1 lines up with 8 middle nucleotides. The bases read TGCGCCAGCAGCTTGGGTACAGGGGGCTACGAGCAGTACTTC. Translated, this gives CASSLGTGGYEQYF.